The source of this TCR beta chain is a study of blood T cell repertoires in COVID-19. Study overall: Both acute and convalescent COVID-19 samples were obtained from the United States, Italy and Spain. In each case, the material was cDNA or gDNA derived from T cells, B-cell-depleted T cells, or PBMCs.

The CDR3 is 17 amino acids. The ends lost 5 bases at V and 0 bases at J; junction bases unmatched: 7. Germline V gene data show CDR1 as MDHEN and CDR2 as SYDVKM. In the authors' methods: Counts of nucleated cells, estimated from reference gene primer amplification, were obtained. Produced via immunoSEQ multiplex PCR; TCRdb's table is partial and in-frame only. That table is the source of V, J and clone size, and D and trimming were worked out from the DNA. The repertoire holds 100,000 or so clones, with 84% as singletons. This chain uses TRBV28 with TRBJ1-6, with TRBD1 identical over 7 bases. The source is a man aged 65 to 79 with active or convalescent COVID-19. Sequencing used peripheral blood. CDR3 sequence (DNA): TGTGCCAGCAGTACAACCCGACAGGGCTCCTATAATTCACCCCTCCACTTT. The encoded protein is CASSTTRQGSYNSPLHF.